This T cell receptor beta chain came from a study of blood T cell repertoires in COVID-19. Study information: Samples taken during acute and convalescent COVID-19 were collected in the United States, Italy and Spain. The analysed material was cDNA or gDNA that came from T cells, B-cell-depleted T cells, or PBMCs.

This clone came up a few times. Per the original data handling: The authors estimated nucleated cell counts from reference gene primer amplification. Profiling relied on immunoSEQ multiplex PCR, and the TCRdb table lists in-frame clones only, not all of them. The V and J calls and clone size were taken over from that table, and D and trimming were inferred from the DNA. This sample has 45,000 or so clones, with 70% to 85% found just once. The sequenced material came from peripheral blood. This clonotype was sampled from a woman aged 80 or older with acute or convalescent COVID-19.

CDR3 DNA sequence: TGCGCCAGCAGCCAAGATCGGGCGGGCGGCCAGTACTTC. Amino acids: CASSQDRAGGQYF. The rearrangement links TRBV4-1 to TRBJ2-7; D may be TRBD2 (5 bases). V was pared by 0 bases and J by 10 bases, with 13 bases between. CDR1 and CDR2 from the germline V gene are MGHRA and YSYEKL. The CDR3 runs 13 residues.